This TCR beta chain was obtained from a study of cytomegalovirus exposure and HLA in healthy donors (dated by TCRdb to the late 2010s). Regarding the research as a whole: In an earlier analysis of 587 of the donors, around 290 Gb of sequence data and 90 million to 120 million unique TCR beta sequences from 180 million or so T cells were reported. The study aimed to test whether signatures of past pathogen exposure could be identified by cataloging public T cell receptors. The later analysis used no new phenotypic data to find candidate immune exposures, relying instead on TCR beta sequences and their occurrence across donors. Genome-wide SNP genotypes for about 65% of the roughly 670 donors were used in a later genetic analysis, which treated that subset as a discovery cohort. Because of strong linkage in the cohort, roughly five DR-DQ haplotypes were treated as single units for association and clustering. In a later analysis, previously published TCR beta repertoires from roughly 710 donors were re-analyzed and high-resolution HLA genotyping was added so that TCR occurrence patterns could be studied. High-throughput TCR immunosequencing, statistical association of individual TCRs with disease status, and machine learning were combined to predict cytomegalovirus infection status. All discovery cohort repertoires had been generated on a single sequencing platform. On average, over 200,000 unique TCR beta nucleotide sequences were sequenced per donor among some 430 genotyped donors of the cohort, with roughly 18% of those sequences being non-productive. An earlier analysis of fewer than 750 of the donors used high-throughput TCR beta sequencing to judge whether each TCR beta V gene segment behaved as functional or pseudogenic. Both class I and class II loci were covered by HLA typing, at four-digit resolution. The study used immunosequencing to profile the T cell repertoires of approximately 650 subjects and linked those repertoires to cytomegalovirus serostatus. Besides the first cohort of around 670 subjects, a separate validation cohort made up of roughly 130 different subjects was used. Alongside the repertoire data, information on donor age, sex, ethnicity and CMV serostatus was compiled. Typing coverage differed by locus: A, B, C, DRB1 and DQB1 were typed in roughly 620-630 donors, DQA1 in about 500, DPA1 in around 580, and DPB1 in around 440. Approximately 310 gigabases of sequencing data and around 88 million unique TCR sequences made up an early release that covered around 640 HLA-typed donors. Among the 398 genotyped donors, more than 70% belonged to the genetic ancestry cluster associated with self-reported Caucasian donors. On the study overall, not on this receptor specifically: A further reported finding was that TCR beta sequences accurately predicted the HLA-A and HLA-B alleles for most subjects in the first cohort. For the cohort, immune exposure information was limited to CMV serostatus. Linkage disequilibrium might explain the correlated functional status among segregating V segments, but an unknown experimental factor could not be ruled out. In a later genetic analysis, a missense DCLRE1C variant was associated with V-gene and J-gene trimming of TCR beta chains, and the association was replicated in an independent cohort. In the study, approximately 150 TCR beta chains were listed as associated with cytomegalovirus. In a later genetic analysis, fewer N-insertions in productive TCRs were reported among donors in an Asian-associated ancestry cluster than the roughly 640-donor mean. A later analysis reported that several top co-occurrence clusters appeared linked to parvovirus B19, influenza, CMV and Epstein-Barr virus. Because some donors lacked HLA typing at each locus, the association tests relied only on the typed subset. Roughly uniform sequencing depth across donors was assumed in presence/absence analyses, although this assumption may not hold. Only TCR beta chains were sequenced in this cohort, and the absence of alpha or paired-chain data limited detectable features. A group of highly shared sequence variants was considered likely to be a technical artifact of the sequencing pipeline. Some IMGT-functional V segments, including TRBV6-2 and TRBV6-3, could not be told apart with the 87-base-pair reads, so those segments were excluded. The authors suggested that the approach could potentially be extended to other disease states and immunological phenotypes. Most TCR sequences were observed very rarely across donors, whereas some public TCRs were present in many individuals. The classifier was reported to diagnose cytomegalovirus status with high specificity and sensitivity in both the original cohort and the validation cohort. In a later analysis, over 15,000 TCR beta sequences were associated with specific HLA alleles at a false discovery rate of 0.05. Seventeen rarely observed V segments, including chromosome 9 orphons, were excluded from the earlier analysis of about 500 of the donors because counts were too low. Three of the identified cytomegalovirus-associated TCR beta chains were confirmed in vitro to be specific for cytomegalovirus antigens. According to a later analysis, most CMV-associated TCR beta chains appeared to be HLA-restricted, and the HLA associations seemed to be driven largely by CMV exposure. Assigning TCR associations to individual alleles was difficult when HLA alleles, especially DR and DQ, strongly co-occurred. In a later analysis, the rate of TCR association differed among HLA loci, with DRB1 alleles having the most associated TCRs and HLA-C alleles having the fewest. In an earlier analysis of approximately 590 of the donors, most TCR beta V segments appeared in productive rearrangements about 90% or about 30% of the time, broadly matching IMGT annotations. A later analysis found that HLA-associated TCR beta chains were more clonally expanded and had lower generation probabilities than equally common non-associated chains.

V loses 4 bases of germline sequence and J loses 8 bases, and the interval between the two ends is 12 bases. CDR1 and CDR2 were assigned from the germline V gene as SGHRS and YFSETQ. There are 12 amino acids in the CDR3, from cysteine to phenylalanine inclusive. Only CDR3 DNA is held: 36 bases, read in frame from base 1. As to this clone: What antigen it recognizes has not been identified.

The cohort consisted of approximately 670 healthy bone marrow donors. At the time of sampling, every cohort member was nominally healthy, though immune exposures that went unrecorded were likely present. The donor was CMV seropositive and was included in the group of 290 or so seropositive cohort members. Each donor provided a peripheral blood sample, and peripheral blood mononuclear cells were used for TCR beta sequencing. Genomic DNA was extracted from the blood cell samples with the Qiagen DNeasy Blood Extraction Kit. To prepare the library, the immunoSEQ multiplex PCR assay was applied. For the multiplex PCR, a mixture combining 60 forward primers for TCR Vbeta segments and 13 reverse primers for TCR Jbeta segments was used. A multiplex PCR assay on genomic DNA amplified the CDR3 region of rearranged TCR beta genes. The amplified TCR beta libraries were sequenced on the Illumina HiSeq System as 87-base-pair reads. Per the source publication's procedure: Across the roughly 700 repertoires, a later analysis counted about 81 million unique TCR beta chains, 9.5 million to 13 million of which were shared by at least two donors. Raw reads were error-corrected and collapsed into unique sequences by a nearest-neighbor algorithm in which closely related sequences were merged to remove PCR and sequencing errors. CDR3 sequences were aligned to IMGT reference sequences to assign V, D and J gene segments. For a sequence to be retained, a match of at least six nucleotides was required to both a V gene segment and a J gene segment. Rearrangements were called productive when the CDR3 lacked stop codons and stayed in frame with V and J; all others were non-productive. Following IMGT convention, CDR3 was defined as the stretch from the second conserved V-encoded cysteine up to the conserved J-encoded phenylalanine. The earlier analysis of some 600 of the donors excluded sequences that lacked an unambiguous match to a single V gene segment. An earlier analysis of several hundred of the donors called V segments functional above 56.7% productive rearrangements and segregating when the between-donor standard deviation exceeded 5%. To diagnose cytomegalovirus status from the catalog of TCR beta chain sequences, a statistical classification framework was built. In a later analysis, TCR nucleotide sequences were compared against IMGT/GENE-DB human TR gene sequences so that V and J genes could be assigned. In a later analysis, CDR3 sequences and most-parsimonious VDJ recombination scenarios were assigned using the TCRdist pipeline. In a later analysis, every TCR beta chain was defined by the combination of its CDR3 amino acid sequence and its V-gene family, and reads without a unique V-gene family were dropped. In a later analysis, a few hundred highly shared, low-generation-probability nucleotide sequences were removed to address suspected cross-contamination and a sequencing artifact. In a later analysis, a clonal expansion index for each public chain was calculated from normalized within-repertoire ranks of inferred template counts. In a later analysis, generation probabilities were computed using a VDJ recombination model fitted to out-of-frame rearrangements, and the results were checked against IGoR. Hypergeometric tests were used in a later analysis to score TCR-TCR, TCR-HLA and TCR-CMV co-occurrence, with a repertoire-size bias correction applied to the TCR pairs. False discovery rates were estimated in a later analysis by permuting HLA or CMV assignments 20 times. A later analysis grouped co-occurring TCRs with DBSCAN, adding TCRdist sequence similarity when clustering within HLA-allele-positive subsets. Repertoires with fewer than 30,000 or more than 120,000 public chains were left out of co-occurrence clustering, as were five repertoires with anomalous nucleotide sharing. The table comes from immuneACCESS by way of TCRdb, which keeps in-frame sequences with V and J called. Part of the clones is missing from these tables; in studies checked, under half for an unresolved V gene and the rest for unknown reasons. V, J and clone size are taken as reported in that table, and D and trimming were inferred from the DNA itself. This sample's listing comprises about 210,000 clones. About 1% of the sample is in the top ten clones.

Sequenced sample: PBMCs. This TCR was recovered from a young woman in good health and CMV-seropositive. Here the chain combines TRBV5-1 and TRBJ1-1; perhaps TRBD1 is the D gene, with 5 bases matching. The nucleotide sequence reads TGCGCCAGCAGCGCCCAGGGAATGGAAGCTTTCTTT. This codes for CASSAQGMEAFF.